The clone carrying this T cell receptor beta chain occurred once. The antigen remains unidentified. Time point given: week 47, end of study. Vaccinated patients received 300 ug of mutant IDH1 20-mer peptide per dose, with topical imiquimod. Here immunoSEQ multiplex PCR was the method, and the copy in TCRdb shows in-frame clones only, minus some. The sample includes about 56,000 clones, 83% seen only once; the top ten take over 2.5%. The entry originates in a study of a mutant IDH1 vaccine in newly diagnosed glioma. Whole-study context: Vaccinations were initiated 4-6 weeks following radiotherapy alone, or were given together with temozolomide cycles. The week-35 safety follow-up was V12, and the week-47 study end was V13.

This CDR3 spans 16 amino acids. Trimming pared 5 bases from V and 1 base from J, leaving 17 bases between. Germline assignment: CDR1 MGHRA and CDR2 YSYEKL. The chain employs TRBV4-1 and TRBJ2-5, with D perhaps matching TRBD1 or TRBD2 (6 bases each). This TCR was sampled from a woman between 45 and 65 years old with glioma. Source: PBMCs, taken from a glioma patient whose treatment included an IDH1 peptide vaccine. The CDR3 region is CASSSKRWGAQETQYF. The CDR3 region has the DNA TGCGCCAGCAGCTCGAAGAGGTGGGGGGCCCAAGAGACCCAGTACTTC.